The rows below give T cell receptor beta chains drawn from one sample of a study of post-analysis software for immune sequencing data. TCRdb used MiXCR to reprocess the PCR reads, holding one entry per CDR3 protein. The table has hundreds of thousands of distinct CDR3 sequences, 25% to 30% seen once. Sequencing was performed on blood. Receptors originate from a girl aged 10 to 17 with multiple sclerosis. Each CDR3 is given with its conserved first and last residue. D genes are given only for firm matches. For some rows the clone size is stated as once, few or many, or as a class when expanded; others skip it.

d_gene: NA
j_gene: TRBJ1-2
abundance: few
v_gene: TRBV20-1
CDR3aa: CSAIEPGQYGYTF
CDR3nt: TGCAGTGCCATAGAGCCGGGACAATATGGCTACACCTTC

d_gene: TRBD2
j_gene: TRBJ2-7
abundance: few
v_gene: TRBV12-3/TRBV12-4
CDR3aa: CASKAGGSYEQYF
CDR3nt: TGTGCCAGTAAAGCGGGAGGATCCTACGAGCAGTACTTC

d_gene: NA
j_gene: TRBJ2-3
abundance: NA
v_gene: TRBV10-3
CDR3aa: CAIRGRNTDTQYF
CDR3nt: TGTGCCATCAGAGGACGGAACACAGATACGCAGTATTTT

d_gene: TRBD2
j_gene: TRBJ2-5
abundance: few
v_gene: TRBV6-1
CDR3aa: CASGRIAGGQETQYF
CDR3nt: TGTGCCAGCGGGCGAATAGCGGGGGGTCAAGAGACCCAGTACTTC

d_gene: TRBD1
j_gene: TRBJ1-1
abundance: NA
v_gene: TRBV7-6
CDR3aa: CASTPSGGTEAFF
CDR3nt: TGTGCCAGCACCCCATCAGGGGGCACTGAAGCTTTCTTT

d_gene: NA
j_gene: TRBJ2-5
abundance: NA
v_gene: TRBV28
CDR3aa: CASSELGKTPLGETQYF
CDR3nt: TGTGCCAGCAGTGAATTGGGCAAAACTCCCTTGGGAGAGACCCAGTACTTC

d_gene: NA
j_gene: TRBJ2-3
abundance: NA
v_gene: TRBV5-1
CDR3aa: CASSSGPTSLAQYF
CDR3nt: TGCGCCAGCAGCTCGGGACCGACTAGTCTTGCGCAGTATTTT

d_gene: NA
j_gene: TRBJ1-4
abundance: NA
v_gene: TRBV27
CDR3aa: CASRPVATNEKLFF
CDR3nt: TGTGCCAGCAGGCCGGTCGCAACTAATGAAAAACTGTTTTTT

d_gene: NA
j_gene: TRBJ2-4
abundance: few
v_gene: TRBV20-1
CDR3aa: CSVIFAQVLAKNIQYF
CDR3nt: TGCAGTGTAATTTTTGCGCAGGTTCTAGCCAAAAACATTCAGTACTTC

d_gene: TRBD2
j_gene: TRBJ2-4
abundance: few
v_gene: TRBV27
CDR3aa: CASSFGLAGGREQYF
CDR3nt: TGTGCCAGCAGTTTCGGACTAGCGGGAGGAAGAGAGCAGTACTTC

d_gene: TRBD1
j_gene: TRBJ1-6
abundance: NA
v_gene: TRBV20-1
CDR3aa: CSASDGQGISPLHF
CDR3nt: TGCAGTGCTTCAGACGGACAGGGGATTTCACCCCTCCACTTT

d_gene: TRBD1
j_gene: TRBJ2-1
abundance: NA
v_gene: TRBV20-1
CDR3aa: CSARDLQGGYNEQFF
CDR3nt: TGCAGTGCTAGAGATTTACAGGGGGGATACAATGAGCAGTTCTTC

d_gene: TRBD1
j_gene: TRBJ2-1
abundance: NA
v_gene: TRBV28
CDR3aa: CASILPGQGAKEQFF
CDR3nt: TGTGCCAGCATACTTCCGGGACAGGGGGCTAAGGAGCAGTTCTTC

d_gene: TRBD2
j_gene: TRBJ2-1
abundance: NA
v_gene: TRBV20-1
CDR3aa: CSATGGASPSYNEQFF
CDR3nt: TGCAGTGCCACGGGGGGGGCTAGTCCGTCCTACAATGAGCAGTTCTTC

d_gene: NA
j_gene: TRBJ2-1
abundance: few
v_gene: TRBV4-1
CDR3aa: CASSQAGEQFF
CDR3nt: TGCGCCAGCAGCCAGGCAGGTGAGCAGTTCTTC

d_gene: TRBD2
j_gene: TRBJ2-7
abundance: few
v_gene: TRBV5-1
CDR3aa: CASRERTSGMGPREQYF
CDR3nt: TGCGCCAGCAGAGAGAGGACTAGCGGGATGGGCCCTCGGGAGCAGTACTTC

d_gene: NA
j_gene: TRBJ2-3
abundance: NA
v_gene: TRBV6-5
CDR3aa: CASSYSFGRRLRSTDTHYF
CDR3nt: TGTGCCAGCAGTTACTCGTTCGGCAGGAGATTGAGGAGCACAGATACGCATTATTTT

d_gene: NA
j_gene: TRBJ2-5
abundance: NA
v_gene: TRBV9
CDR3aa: CASSVGAAVETQYF
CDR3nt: TGTGCCAGCAGCGTAGGCGCCGCAGTCGAGACCCAGTACTTC

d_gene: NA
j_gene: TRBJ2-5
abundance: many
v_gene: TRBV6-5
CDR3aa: CASRSAGSRQETQYF
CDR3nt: TGTGCCAGCAGATCCGCAGGCTCCCGCCAAGAGACCCAGTACTTC